These T cell receptor beta chains were read from a single sample in a study of cytomegalovirus exposure and HLA in healthy donors. TCRdb keeps only in-frame clones here, not all; method: immunoSEQ multiplex PCR. Of 150,000 or so clones listed, about 88% are singletons. The sequenced material came from PBMCs. The origin of the receptors is a woman aged 18-29 years in good health and CMV-seropositive. CDR3s include the opening cysteine and the closing phenylalanine or tryptophan. A D gene is named only where the DNA matches it firmly. Part of the rows lack a size; the others show once, few, many or a class for expanded clones.

v_call	j_call	clone_size	d_call	cdr3_aa	cdr3_nt
TRBV7-3	TRBJ2-5	.	.	CASSPQEMGGTQYF	TGTGCCAGCAGCCCCCAGGAGATGGGGGGGACCCAGTACTTC
TRBV28	TRBJ1-6	.	TRBD1	CASSLRGPENSPLHF	TGTGCCAGCAGTTTAAGGGGGCCAGAAAATTCACCCCTCCACTTT
TRBV5-1	TRBJ2-1	.	.	CASSLAWGDPTFEQFF	TGCGCCAGCAGCTTGGCCTGGGGGGACCCGACGTTTGAGCAGTTCTTC
TRBV5-6	TRBJ2-3	.	TRBD2	CASRSGRGLTDTQYF	TGTGCCAGCAGATCCGGGCGGGGGTTGACAGATACGCAGTATTTT
TRBV7-6	TRBJ2-1	.	TRBD2	CASSLKAGDNEQFF	TGTGCCAGCAGCTTAAAAGCGGGGGACAATGAGCAGTTCTTC
TRBV7-9	TRBJ2-7	.	TRBD2	CASSLWTSGGEQYF	TGTGCCAGCAGCTTATGGACTAGCGGGGGCGAGCAGTACTTC
TRBV6-1	TRBJ2-7	few	TRBD1	CASSVGLGTAYEQYF	TGTGCCAGCAGTGTGGGGCTAGGGACAGCCTACGAGCAGTACTTC
TRBV30	TRBJ2-1	.	TRBD2	CAWSPLADYNEQFF	TGTGCCTGGAGTCCCCTAGCGGATTACAATGAGCAGTTCTTC
TRBV10-2	TRBJ1-1	.	TRBD1	CASRTGGRANTEAFF	TGCGCCAGCAGGACAGGGGGGCGGGCGAACACTGAAGCTTTCTTT
TRBV18	TRBJ2-6	.	TRBD1	CASSPPGRGPISSGANVLTF	TGTGCCAGCTCACCACCGGGCAGGGGGCCGATAAGTTCTGGGGCCAACGTCCTGACTTTC
TRBV13	TRBJ2-7	.	TRBD2	CASSPLGRGYEQYF	TGTGCCAGCAGCCCCCTAGGGCGGGGGTACGAGCAGTACTTC
TRBV5-4	TRBJ2-7	.	.	CASSTSSGAYEQYF	TGTGCCAGCAGCACATCCAGCGGAGCCTACGAGCAGTACTTC
TRBV19	TRBJ1-5	.	.	CASSRKTQGISNQPQHF	TGTGCCAGTAGTAGGAAAACTCAGGGGATCAGCAATCAGCCCCAGCATTTT
TRBV28	TRBJ2-2	.	TRBD1	CASGFAGTGRTGELFF	TGTGCCAGCGGGTTCGCCGGGACAGGGAGGACCGGGGAGCTGTTTTTT
TRBV18	TRBJ2-7	.	TRBD1	CASSKGTGSVYEQYF	TGTGCCAGCTCGAAAGGGACAGGTTCGGTTTACGAGCAGTACTTC
TRBV28	TRBJ2-7	.	.	CASSPGSGENYEQYF	TGTGCCAGCAGCCCTGGGTCGGGGGAAAACTACGAGCAGTACTTC
TRBV15	TRBJ2-3	.	TRBD2	CATSRLAGGPDTQYF	TGTGCCACCAGCAGATTAGCGGGGGGGCCAGATACGCAGTATTTT
TRBV28	TRBJ2-1	.	TRBD2	CASSFRGGGLYNEQFF	TGTGCCAGCAGTTTTCGTGGCGGGGGACTTTACAATGAGCAGTTCTTC
TRBV5-6	TRBJ2-5	once	.	CASSFVGETQYF	TGTGCCAGCAGCTTCGTCGGGGAGACCCAGTACTTC
TRBV5-1	TRBJ1-2	.	TRBD1	CASSPAETGGVYGYTF	TGCGCCAGCAGTCCCGCGGAGACAGGGGGCGTATATGGCTACACCTTC
TRBV27	TRBJ2-1	.	TRBD2	CASSFGGGGRNEQFF	TGTGCCAGCAGTTTCGGCGGGGGAGGGCGCAATGAGCAGTTCTTC
TRBV19	TRBJ1-3	.	TRBD1	CASSPGDRVNSGNTIYF	TGTGCCAGTAGTCCCGGGGACAGGGTGAATTCTGGAAACACCATATATTTT
TRBV5-5	TRBJ2-7	.	.	CASSSNPTANYEQYF	TGTGCCAGCAGCTCGAATCCCACAGCAAACTACGAGCAGTACTTC
TRBV19	TRBJ1-1	once	TRBD1	CASRGLATEAFF	TGTGCCAGCAGGGGGCTGGCCACTGAAGCTTTCTTT
TRBV6-5	TRBJ1-2	.	.	CASSYRGTTYGYTF	TGTGCCAGCAGTTACAGAGGGACAACCTATGGCTACACCTTC
TRBV19	TRBJ1-3	.	TRBD1	CATRGQFSGNTIYF	TGTGCCACCCGGGGACAGTTCTCTGGAAACACCATATATTTT
TRBV30	TRBJ2-2	.	.	CAWRTGKNTGELFF	TGTGCCTGGAGGACAGGAAAAAACACCGGGGAGCTGTTTTTT
TRBV2	TRBJ2-5	.	.	CASSPPDPRGTQYF	TGTGCCAGCAGCCCCCCTGATCCTCGGGGGACCCAGTACTTC
TRBV7-8	TRBJ2-5	.	.	CASSLGSPAGRETQYF	TGTGCCAGCAGCTTAGGATCCCCAGCAGGGCGAGAGACCCAGTACTTC
TRBV19	TRBJ2-7	.	TRBD1	CASTPGTGGREQYF	TGTGCCAGTACCCCCGGGACAGGGGGACGGGAGCAGTACTTC
TRBV11-3	TRBJ1-4	.	.	CASSLVWSPTGGEKLFF	TGTGCCAGCAGCTTAGTCTGGTCTCCGACCGGGGGTGAAAAACTGTTTTTT
TRBV27	TRBJ1-1	.	.	CASSSGQIMNTEAFF	TGTGCCAGCAGTTCCGGACAGATCATGAACACTGAAGCTTTCTTT
TRBV10-3	TRBJ2-1	.	.	CASLGSEQFF	TGTGCCTCCCTCGGGAGTGAGCAGTTCTTC
TRBV29-1	TRBJ1-4	once	TRBD1	CSVMTGNEKLFF	TGCAGCGTGATGACAGGGAATGAAAAACTGTTTTTT
TRBV5-4	TRBJ2-3	.	TRBD1	CASSPGQGRDTQYF	TGTGCCAGCAGCCCCGGACAGGGTCGAGATACGCAGTATTTT
TRBV11-2	TRBJ2-5	.	TRBD2	CASSLASGGTGETQYF	TGTGCCAGCAGCTTAGCTAGCGGGGGTACTGGGGAGACCCAGTACTTC
TRBV5-1	TRBJ2-7	.	TRBD1	CASSLVGTGPYEQYF	TGCGCCAGCAGCTTGGTGGGGACAGGGCCATACGAGCAGTACTTC
TRBV2	TRBJ2-2	.	TRBD2	CASSETSGGANTGELFF	TGTGCCAGCAGTGAAACTAGCGGGGGGGCCAACACCGGGGAGCTGTTTTTT
TRBV27	TRBJ1-3	.	.	CASRLQGSSGNTIYF	TGTGCCAGCAGGCTACAGGGATCCTCTGGAAACACCATATATTTT
TRBV6-6	TRBJ2-7	.	TRBD1	CASSLTGGIYEQYF	TGTGCCAGCAGTCTGACAGGGGGCATATACGAGCAGTACTTC
TRBV28	TRBJ2-7	.	TRBD1	CASSLGGTGDYEQYF	TGTGCCAGCAGTTTGGGCGGGACAGGGGACTACGAGCAGTACTTC
TRBV13	TRBJ1-1	.	TRBD1	CASSHGTGGAWDTEAFF	TGTGCCAGCAGCCACGGGACAGGGGGCGCCTGGGACACTGAAGCTTTCTTT
TRBV19	TRBJ2-1	.	TRBD2	CASTTSGGGEQFF	TGTGCCAGCACAACTAGCGGGGGGGGTGAGCAGTTCTTC
TRBV4-3	TRBJ2-3	few	TRBD1	CASSPSDRELIGTQYF	TGCGCCAGCAGCCCATCGGACAGGGAATTAATTGGTACGCAGTATTTT
TRBV7-3	TRBJ1-6	few	.	CASSLHRAPNSPLHF	TGTGCCAGCAGCCTACACAGGGCTCCAAACTCACCCCTCCACTTT
TRBV28	TRBJ1-1	.	.	CASSFRGRAFF	TGTGCCAGCAGTTTCAGGGGCCGCGCTTTCTTT
TRBV7-6	TRBJ2-3	.	.	CASSRLGGGGTDTQYF	TGTGCCAGCAGCCGGCTGGGGGGAGGTGGCACAGATACGCAGTATTTT
TRBV9	TRBJ2-3	.	.	CASSVGGGALDTQYF	TGTGCCAGCAGCGTCGGAGGGGGGGCTTTAGATACGCAGTATTTT
TRBV6-6	TRBJ1-1	.	.	CASSSPEGWAEAFF	TGTGCCAGCAGTTCCCCGGAGGGGTGGGCTGAAGCTTTCTTT